This passage covers 5 T cell receptor beta chains from one sample sequenced in a study of T cell responses to AZD1222 COVID-19 vaccine. Produced via immunoSEQ multiplex PCR; TCRdb's table is partial and in-frame only. Here the sample spans roughly 150,000 clones, roughly 90% being singletons. This specimen was peripheral blood, taken on day 0 of AZD1222 vaccination. These receptors all stem from an adult in good health.

The chain combines TRBV6-5 with TRBJ1-2; D gene ambiguous. The V end lost 2 bases, the J end lost 12 bases, and 22 bases lay between the germline ends. In germline, CDR1 is MNHEY, CDR2 SVGAGI. This CDR3 contains 15 residues. The CDR3: CASSYTRPGLGEHTF. CDR3 DNA sequence: TGTGCCAGCAGTTACACCCGACCAGGTCTAGGAGAGCACACCTTC.

V is TRBV7-2 and J is TRBJ1-2, with a possible D match to TRBD1 (5 bases). The ends were cut back, 1 base at V and 4 bases at J, with 13 bases in the middle. The CDR3 is 15 residues long. The germline gives CDR1 SGHTA, CDR2 FQGNSA. CDR3 sequence: CASSLERDPFYGYTF. The CDR3 DNA reads TGTGCCAGCAGCTTAGAGAGGGACCCCTTCTATGGCTACACCTTC.

In DNA, the CDR3 is TGTGCCAGCAGCGCACGGACAGGGGGTCGGGGCACTGAAGCTTTCTTT. It codes for CASSARTGGRGTEAFF. This chain connects TRBV4-2 to TRBJ1-1, with 10 bases lining up with TRBD1. Germline V gene data show CDR1 as LGHNA and CDR2 as YNFKEQ. V lost 5 bases and J lost 4; bases outside the gene matches: 10. The CDR3 is 16 residues long.

The chain recombines TRBV19 with TRBJ1-1; the D is unclear. Germline V gene lookup returns CDR1 LNHDA and CDR2 SQIVND (reference sequence). This CDR3 has 15 amino acids. Trimming left V 3 bases short and J 7 bases short, with 18 bases between. The CDR3 loop reads CASSIRFNQKYEAFF. The CDR3, as DNA: TGTGCCAGTAGTATCCGTTTTAATCAGAAATATGAAGCTTTCTTT.

This chain links TRBV2 with TRBJ1-2; D remains unclear. The CDR3 length is 13 residues. V lost 2 bases to trimming and J lost 8 bases, with 12 bases between them. In germline, CDR1 is SNHLY, CDR2 FYNNEI. CDR3 amino acids: CASSESPRQGYTF. The CDR3, as DNA: TGTGCCAGCAGTGAATCCCCGCGTCAGGGCTACACCTTC.